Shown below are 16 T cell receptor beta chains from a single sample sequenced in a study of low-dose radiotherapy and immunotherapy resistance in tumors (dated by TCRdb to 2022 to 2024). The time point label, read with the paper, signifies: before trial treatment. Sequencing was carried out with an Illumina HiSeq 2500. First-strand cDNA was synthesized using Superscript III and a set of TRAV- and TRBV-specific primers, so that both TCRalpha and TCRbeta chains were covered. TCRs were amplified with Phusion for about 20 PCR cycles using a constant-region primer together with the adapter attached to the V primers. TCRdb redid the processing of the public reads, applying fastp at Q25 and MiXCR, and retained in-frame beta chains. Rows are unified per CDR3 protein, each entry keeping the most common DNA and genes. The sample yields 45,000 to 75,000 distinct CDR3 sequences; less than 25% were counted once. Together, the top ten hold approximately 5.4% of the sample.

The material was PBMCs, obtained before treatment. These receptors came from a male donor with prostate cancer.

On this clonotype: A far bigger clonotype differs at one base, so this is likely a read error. This CDR3 reads CASMKGGMREETQYF. In nucleotides, the CDR3 is TGTGCCAGCATGAAAGGGGGGATGAGAGAAGAGACCCAGTACTTC. The rearrangement joins TRBV6-2 or TRBV6-3 to TRBJ2-5, with D perhaps assigned TRBD1 or TRBD2 (6 bases each). Germline CDR1 is MNHEY and CDR2 is SVGEGT. Trimming stripped 7 bases from V and 3 bases from J, with 18 bases between. The CDR3 contains 15 residues.

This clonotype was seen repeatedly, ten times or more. The DNA of the CDR3 is TGTGCCAGCAGCTTACGGGGCAGGGAGTTCGAGCAGTACTTC. Translation: CASSLRGREFEQYF. The gene calls are TRBV11-2 and TRBJ2-7; D assignment may be TRBD1 or TRBD2 (5 bases each). Germline lookup yields CDR1 SGHAT and CDR2 FQNNGV. The CDR3 is made up of 14 amino acids. Trimming removed 2 bases at V and 6 bases at J, with 14 bases between.

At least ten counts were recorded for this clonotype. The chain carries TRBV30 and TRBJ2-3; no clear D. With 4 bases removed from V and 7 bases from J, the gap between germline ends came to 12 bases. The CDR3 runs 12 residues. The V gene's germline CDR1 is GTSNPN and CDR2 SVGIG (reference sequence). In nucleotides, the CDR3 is TGTGCCTGGAAATCGCCCCCCAATACGCAGTATTTT. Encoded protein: CAWKSPPNTQYF.

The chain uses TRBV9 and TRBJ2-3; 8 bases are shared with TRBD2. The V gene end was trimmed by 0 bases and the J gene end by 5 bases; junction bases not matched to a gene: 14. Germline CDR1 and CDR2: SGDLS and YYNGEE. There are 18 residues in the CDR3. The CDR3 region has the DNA TGTGCCAGCAGCGTAGCTGGTTATGATAGCGGGGTCGGAGATACGCAGTATTTT. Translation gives CASSVAGYDSGVGDTQYF.

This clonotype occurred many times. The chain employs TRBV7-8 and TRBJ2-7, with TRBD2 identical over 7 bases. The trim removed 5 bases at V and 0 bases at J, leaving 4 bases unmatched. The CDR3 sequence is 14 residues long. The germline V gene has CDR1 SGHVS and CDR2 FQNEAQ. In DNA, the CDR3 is TGTGCCAGCAGCACTCGGACTAGCTCCTACGAGCAGTACTTC. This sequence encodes CASSTRTSSYEQYF.

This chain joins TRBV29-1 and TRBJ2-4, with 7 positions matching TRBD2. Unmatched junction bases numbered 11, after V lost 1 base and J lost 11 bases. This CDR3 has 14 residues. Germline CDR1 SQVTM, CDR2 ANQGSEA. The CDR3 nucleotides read TGCAGCGTTGAAGTAGTGGGGGGGGAGGAGCTTCAGTACTTC. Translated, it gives CSVEVVGGEELQYF. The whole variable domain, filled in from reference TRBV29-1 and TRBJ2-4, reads SAVISQKPSRDICQRGTSLTIQCQVDSQVTMMFWYRQQPGQSLTLIATANQGSEATYESGFVIDKFPISRPNLTFSTLTVSNMSPEDSSIYLCSVEVVGGEELQYFGAGTRLSVL.

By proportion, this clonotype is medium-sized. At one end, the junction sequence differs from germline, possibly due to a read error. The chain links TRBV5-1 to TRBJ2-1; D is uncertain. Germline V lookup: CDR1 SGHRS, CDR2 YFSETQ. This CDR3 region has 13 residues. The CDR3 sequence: CASSLASYNEQFF. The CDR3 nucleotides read TGTGCCAGCAGCTTAGCTAGCTACAATGAGCAGTTCTTC. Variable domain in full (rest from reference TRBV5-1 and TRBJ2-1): KAGVTQTPRYLIKTRGQQVTLSCSPISGHRSVSWYQQTPGQGLQFLFEYFSETQRNKGNFPGRFSGRQFSNSRSEMNVSTLELGDSALYLCASSLASYNEQFFGPGTRLTVL.

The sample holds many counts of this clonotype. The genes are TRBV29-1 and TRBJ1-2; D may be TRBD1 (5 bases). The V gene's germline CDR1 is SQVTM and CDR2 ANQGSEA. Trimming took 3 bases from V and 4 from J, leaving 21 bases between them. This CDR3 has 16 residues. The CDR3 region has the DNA TGCAGCGTTGAGGGGGACGACCCAAGGGTTTTCTATGGCTACACCTTC. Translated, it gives CSVEGDDPRVFYGYTF. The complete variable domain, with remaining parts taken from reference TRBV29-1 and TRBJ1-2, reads SAVISQKPSRDICQRGTSLTIQCQVDSQVTMMFWYRQQPGQSLTLIATANQGSEATYESGFVIDKFPISRPNLTFSTLTVSNMSPEDSSIYLCSVEGDDPRVFYGYTFGSGTRLTVV.

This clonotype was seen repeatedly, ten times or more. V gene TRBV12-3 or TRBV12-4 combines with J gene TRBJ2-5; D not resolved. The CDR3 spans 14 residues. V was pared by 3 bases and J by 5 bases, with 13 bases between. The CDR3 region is CASSFRANGETQYF. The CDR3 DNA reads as TGTGCCAGCAGTTTTAGGGCGAATGGTGAGACCCAGTACTTC.

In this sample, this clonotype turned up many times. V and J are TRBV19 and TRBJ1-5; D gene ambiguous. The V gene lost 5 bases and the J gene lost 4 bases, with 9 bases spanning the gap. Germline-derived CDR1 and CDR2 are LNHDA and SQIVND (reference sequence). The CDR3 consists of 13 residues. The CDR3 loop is CASSGLWNQPQHF. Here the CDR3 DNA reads TGTGCCAGTAGTGGTCTGTGGAATCAGCCCCAGCATTTT.

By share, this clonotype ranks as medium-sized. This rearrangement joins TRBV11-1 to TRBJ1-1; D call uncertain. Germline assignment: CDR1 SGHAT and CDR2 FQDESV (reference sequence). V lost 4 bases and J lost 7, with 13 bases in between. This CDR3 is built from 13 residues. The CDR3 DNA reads TGTGCCAGCAGCTCCCCCGGCAGGCTTGAAGCTTTCTTT. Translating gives CASSSPGRLEAFF.

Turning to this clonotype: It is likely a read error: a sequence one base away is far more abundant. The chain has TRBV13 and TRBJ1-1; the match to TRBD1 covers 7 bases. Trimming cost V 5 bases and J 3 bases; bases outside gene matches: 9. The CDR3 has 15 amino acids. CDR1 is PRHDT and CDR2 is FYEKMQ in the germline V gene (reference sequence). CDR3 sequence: CASSPTGVWDTEAFF. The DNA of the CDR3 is TGTGCCAGCAGCCCCACAGGGGTATGGGACACTGAAGCTTTCTTT.

The CDR3 DNA is TGCAGTGCCGGGGCGCGTCGCTCTAGCACAGATACGCAGTATTTT. It codes for CSAGARRSSTDTQYF. The chain carries TRBV20-1 and TRBJ2-3; possibly TRBD1 or TRBD2 for D (5 bases each). Germline assignment: CDR1 DFQATT and CDR2 SNEGSKA (reference sequence). Deletions cut 6 bases from V and 0 bases from J, with 16 bases between. The CDR3 runs to 15 residues.

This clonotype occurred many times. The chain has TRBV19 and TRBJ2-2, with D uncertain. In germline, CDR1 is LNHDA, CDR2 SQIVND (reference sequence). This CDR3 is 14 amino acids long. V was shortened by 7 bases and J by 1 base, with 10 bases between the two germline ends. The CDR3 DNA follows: TGTGCCAGTAAGGTTCAAGAGAACACCGGGGAGCTGTTTTTT. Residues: CASKVQENTGELFF.

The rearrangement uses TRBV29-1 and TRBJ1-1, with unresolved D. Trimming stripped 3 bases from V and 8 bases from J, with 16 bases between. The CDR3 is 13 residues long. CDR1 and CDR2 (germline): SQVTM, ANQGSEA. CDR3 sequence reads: CSVDGIQKLEAFF. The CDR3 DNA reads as TGCAGCGTTGACGGGATCCAAAAATTGGAAGCTTTCTTT. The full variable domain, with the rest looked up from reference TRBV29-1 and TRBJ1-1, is SAVISQKPSRDICQRGTSLTIQCQVDSQVTMMFWYRQQPGQSLTLIATANQGSEATYESGFVIDKFPISRPNLTFSTLTVSNMSPEDSSIYLCSVDGIQKLEAFFGQGTRLTVV.

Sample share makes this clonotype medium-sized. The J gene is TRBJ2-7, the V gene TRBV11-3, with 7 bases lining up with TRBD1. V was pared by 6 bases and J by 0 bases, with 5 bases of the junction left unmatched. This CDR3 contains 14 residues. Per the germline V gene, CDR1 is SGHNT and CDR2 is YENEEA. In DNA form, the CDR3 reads TGTGCCAGCAGTAAGGGGGACAGCTCCTACGAGCAGTACTTC. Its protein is CASSKGDSSYEQYF.